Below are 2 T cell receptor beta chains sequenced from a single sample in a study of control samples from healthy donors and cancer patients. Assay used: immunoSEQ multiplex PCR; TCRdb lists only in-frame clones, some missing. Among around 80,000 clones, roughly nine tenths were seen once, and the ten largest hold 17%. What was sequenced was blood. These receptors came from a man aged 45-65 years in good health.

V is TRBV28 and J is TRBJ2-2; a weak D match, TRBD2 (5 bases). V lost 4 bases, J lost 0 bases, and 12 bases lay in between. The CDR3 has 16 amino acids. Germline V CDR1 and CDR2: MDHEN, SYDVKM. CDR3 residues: CASSYSGLSNTGELFF. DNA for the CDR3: TGTGCCAGCAGTTACAGCGGCCTATCGAACACCGGGGAGCTGTTTTTT. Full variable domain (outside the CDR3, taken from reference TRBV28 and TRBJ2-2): DVKVTQSSRYLVKRTGEKVFLECVQDMDHENMFWYRQDPGLGLRLIYFSYDVKMKEKGDIPEGYSVSREKKERFSLILESASTNQTSMYLCASSYSGLSNTGELFFGEGSRLTVL.

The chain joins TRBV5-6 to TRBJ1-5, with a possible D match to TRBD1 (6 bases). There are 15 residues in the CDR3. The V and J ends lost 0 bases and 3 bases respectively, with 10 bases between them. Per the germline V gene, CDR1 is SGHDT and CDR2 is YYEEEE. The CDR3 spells CASSLAQGSNQPQHF. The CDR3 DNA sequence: TGTGCCAGCAGCTTGGCACAGGGATCCAATCAGCCCCAGCATTTT.